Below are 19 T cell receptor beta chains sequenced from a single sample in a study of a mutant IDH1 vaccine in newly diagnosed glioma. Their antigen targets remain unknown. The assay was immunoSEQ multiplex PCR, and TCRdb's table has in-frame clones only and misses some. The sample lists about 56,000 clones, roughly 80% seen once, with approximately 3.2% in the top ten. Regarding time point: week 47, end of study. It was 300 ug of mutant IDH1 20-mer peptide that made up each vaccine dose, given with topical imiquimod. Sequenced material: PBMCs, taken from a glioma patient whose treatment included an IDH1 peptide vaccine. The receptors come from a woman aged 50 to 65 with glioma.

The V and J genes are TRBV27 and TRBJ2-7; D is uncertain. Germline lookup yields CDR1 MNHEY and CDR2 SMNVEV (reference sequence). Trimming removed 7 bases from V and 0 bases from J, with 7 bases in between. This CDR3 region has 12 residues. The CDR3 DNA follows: TGTGCCAGCACCGACTCCTCCTACGAGCAGTACTTC. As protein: CASTDSSYEQYF.

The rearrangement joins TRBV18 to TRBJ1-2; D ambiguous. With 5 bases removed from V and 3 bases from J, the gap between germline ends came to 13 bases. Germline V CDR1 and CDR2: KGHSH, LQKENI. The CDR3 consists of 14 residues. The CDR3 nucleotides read TGTGCCAGCTCAGTGCTAGTCGGACACTATGGCTACACCTTC. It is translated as CASSVLVGHYGYTF.

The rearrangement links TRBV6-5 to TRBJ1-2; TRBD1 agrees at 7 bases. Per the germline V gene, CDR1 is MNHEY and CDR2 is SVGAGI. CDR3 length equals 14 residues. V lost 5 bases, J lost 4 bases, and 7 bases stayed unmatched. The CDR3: CASSTTGVVYGYTF. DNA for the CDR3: TGTGCCAGCAGTACCACAGGGGTCGTCTATGGCTACACCTTC.

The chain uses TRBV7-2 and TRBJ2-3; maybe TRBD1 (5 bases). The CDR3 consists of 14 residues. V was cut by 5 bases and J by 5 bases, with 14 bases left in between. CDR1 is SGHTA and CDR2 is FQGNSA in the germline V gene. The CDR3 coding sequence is TGTGCCAGCAGCCGAAGACCCAGGGAAGATACGCAGTATTTT. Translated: CASSRRPREDTQYF. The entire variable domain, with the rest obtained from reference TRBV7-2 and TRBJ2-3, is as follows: GAGVSQSPSNKVTEKGKDVELRCDPISGHTALYWYRQSLGQGLEFLIYFQGNSAPDKSGLPSDRFSAERTGGSVSTLTIQRTQQEDSAVYLCASSRRPREDTQYFGPGTRLTVL.

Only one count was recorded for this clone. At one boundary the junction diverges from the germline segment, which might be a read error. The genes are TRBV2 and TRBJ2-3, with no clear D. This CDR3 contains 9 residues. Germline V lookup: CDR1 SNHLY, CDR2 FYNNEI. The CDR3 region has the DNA TGTGCCAGCAAAGATACGCAGTATTTT. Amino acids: CASKDTQYF.

The DNA for the CDR3 is TGTGCCAGCAGCCAAGAACTAGCGGTACCCTCCTACGAGCAGTACTTC. It is translated as CASSQELAVPSYEQYF. The chain has TRBV4-2 and TRBJ2-7; 8 bases are a match to TRBD2. CDR1 LGHNA and CDR2 YNFKEQ come from the germline V gene. Unmatched junction bases numbered 4, after V lost 0 bases and J lost 0 bases. The CDR3 has 16 residues.

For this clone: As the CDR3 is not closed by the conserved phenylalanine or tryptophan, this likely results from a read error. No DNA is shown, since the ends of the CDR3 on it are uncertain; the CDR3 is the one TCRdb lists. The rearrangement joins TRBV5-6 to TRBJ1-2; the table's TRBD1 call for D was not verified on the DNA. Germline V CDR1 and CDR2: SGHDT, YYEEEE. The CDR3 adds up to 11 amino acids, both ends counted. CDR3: CASSSPRDRTL.

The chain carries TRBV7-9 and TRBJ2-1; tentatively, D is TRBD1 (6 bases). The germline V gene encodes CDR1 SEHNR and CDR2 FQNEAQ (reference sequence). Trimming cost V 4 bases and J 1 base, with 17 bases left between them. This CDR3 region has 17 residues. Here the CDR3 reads CASSSTLQGRSYNEQFF. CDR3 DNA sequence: TGTGCCAGCAGCTCGACCTTACAGGGACGTTCCTACAATGAGCAGTTCTTC.

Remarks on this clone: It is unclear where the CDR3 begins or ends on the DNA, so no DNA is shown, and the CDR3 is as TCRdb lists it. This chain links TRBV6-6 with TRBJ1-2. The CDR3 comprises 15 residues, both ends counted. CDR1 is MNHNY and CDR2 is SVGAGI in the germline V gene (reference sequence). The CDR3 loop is CASSSSDGASYGYTF.

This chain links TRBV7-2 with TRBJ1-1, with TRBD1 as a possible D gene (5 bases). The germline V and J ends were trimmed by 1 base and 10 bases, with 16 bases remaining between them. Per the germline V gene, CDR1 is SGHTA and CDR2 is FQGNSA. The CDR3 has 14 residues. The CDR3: CASSLEQDGMRAFF. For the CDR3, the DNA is TGTGCCAGCAGCTTAGAACAGGACGGCATGAGAGCTTTCTTT.

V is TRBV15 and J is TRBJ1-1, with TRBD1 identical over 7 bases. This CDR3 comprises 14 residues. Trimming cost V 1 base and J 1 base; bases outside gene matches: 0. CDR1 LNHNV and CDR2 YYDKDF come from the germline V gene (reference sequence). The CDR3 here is CATSRGQGNTEAFF. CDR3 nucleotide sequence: TGTGCCACCAGCAGAGGACAGGGGAACACTGAAGCTTTCTTT.

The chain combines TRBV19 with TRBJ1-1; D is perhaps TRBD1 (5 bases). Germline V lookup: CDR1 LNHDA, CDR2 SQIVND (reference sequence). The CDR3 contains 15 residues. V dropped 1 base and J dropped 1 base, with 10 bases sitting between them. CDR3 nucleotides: TGTGCCAGTAGTATAGCCTCCAGGGCGAACACTGAAGCTTTCTTT. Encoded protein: CASSIASRANTEAFF.

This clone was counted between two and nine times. For the CDR3, the DNA is TGTGCCAGCAGTTACTCCCGGACGGGCCGCGGCTACACCTTC. It translates to CASSYSRTGRGYTF. The rearrangement uses TRBV27 and TRBJ1-2; D not certain. The CDR3 sequence is 14 residues long. V lost 4 bases and J 8 bases, leaving 17 bases between the germline ends. CDR1 is MNHEY, CDR2 SMNVEV, per germline (reference sequence).

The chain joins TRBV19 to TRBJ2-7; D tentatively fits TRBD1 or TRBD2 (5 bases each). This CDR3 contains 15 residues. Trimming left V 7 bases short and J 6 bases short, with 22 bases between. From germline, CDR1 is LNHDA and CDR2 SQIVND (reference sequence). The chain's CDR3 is CASTPTPVRGAEQYF. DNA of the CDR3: TGTGCCAGTACACCTACCCCGGTTCGAGGGGCCGAGCAGTACTTC.

The CDR3 spells CASNERGGWDTQYF. In nucleotides, the CDR3 is TGTGCCAGCAATGAGCGGGGGGGCTGGGATACGCAGTATTTT. The V call is TRBV5-4, the J call TRBJ2-3; 10 bases map to TRBD2. This CDR3 contains 14 residues. V lost 6 bases to trimming and J lost 6 bases; unmatched junction nucleotides: 7. Germline V gene sequence: CDR1 SGHNT, CDR2 YYREEE (reference sequence).

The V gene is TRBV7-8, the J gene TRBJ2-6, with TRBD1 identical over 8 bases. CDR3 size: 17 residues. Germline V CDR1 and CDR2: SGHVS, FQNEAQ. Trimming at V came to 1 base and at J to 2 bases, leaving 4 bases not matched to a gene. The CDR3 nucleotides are TGTGCCAGCAGCTTAGGTCAGGGGGCTACTGGGGCCAACGTCCTGACTTTC. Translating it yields CASSLGQGATGANVLTF.

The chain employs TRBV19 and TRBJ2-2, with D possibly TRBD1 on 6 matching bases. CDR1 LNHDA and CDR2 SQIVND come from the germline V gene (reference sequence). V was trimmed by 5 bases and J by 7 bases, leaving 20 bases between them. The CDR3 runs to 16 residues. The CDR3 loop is CASSFNTIRGYGELFF. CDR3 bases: TGTGCCAGTAGTTTCAACACCATTAGGGGGTACGGGGAGCTGTTTTTT.

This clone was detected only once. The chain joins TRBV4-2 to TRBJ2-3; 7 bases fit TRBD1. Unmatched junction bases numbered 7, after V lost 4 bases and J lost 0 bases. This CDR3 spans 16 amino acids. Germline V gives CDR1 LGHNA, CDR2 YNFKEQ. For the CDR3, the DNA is TGTGCCAGCAGCCGTTTTCAGGGGGTTAGCACAGATACGCAGTATTTT. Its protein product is CASSRFQGVSTDTQYF.

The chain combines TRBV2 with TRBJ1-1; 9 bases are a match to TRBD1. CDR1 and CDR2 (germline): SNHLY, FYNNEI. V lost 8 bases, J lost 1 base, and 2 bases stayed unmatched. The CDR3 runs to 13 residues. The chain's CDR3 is CASDRGTNTEAFF. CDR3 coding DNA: TGTGCCAGCGACAGGGGGACGAACACTGAAGCTTTCTTT.